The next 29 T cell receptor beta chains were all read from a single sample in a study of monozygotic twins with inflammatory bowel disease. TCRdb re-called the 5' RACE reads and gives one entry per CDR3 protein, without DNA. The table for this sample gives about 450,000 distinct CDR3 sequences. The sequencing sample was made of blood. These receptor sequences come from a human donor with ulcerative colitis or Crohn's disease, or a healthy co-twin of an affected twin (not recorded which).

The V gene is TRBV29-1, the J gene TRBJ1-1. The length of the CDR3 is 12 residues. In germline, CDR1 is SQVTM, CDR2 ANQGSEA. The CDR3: CSVGKPNTEAFF.

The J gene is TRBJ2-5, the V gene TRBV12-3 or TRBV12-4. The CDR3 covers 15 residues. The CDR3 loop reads CASSLEAYNQETQYF.

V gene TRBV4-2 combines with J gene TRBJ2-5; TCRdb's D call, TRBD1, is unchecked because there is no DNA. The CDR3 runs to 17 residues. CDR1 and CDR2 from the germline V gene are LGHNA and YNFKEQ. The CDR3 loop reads CASSQDLSGGLLETQYF.

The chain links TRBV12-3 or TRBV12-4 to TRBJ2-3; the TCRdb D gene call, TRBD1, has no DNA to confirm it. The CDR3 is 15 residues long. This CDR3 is CASSLVGNRGGTQYF.

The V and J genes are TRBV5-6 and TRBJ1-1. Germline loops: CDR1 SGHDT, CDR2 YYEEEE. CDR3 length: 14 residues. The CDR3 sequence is CASTAGLMNTEAFF.

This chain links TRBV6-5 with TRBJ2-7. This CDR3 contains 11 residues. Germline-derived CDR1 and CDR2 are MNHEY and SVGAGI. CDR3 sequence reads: CASSSPWEQYF.

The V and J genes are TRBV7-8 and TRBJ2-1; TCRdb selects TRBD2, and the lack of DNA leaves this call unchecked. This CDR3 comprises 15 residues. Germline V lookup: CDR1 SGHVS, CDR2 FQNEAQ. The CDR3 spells CASSPLAGAINEQFF. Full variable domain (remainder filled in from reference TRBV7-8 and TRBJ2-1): GAGVSQSPRYKVAKRGQDVALRCDPISGHVSLFWYQQALGQGPEFLTYFQNEAQLDKSGLPSDRFFAERPEGSVSTLKIQRTQQEDSAVYLCASSPLAGAINEQFFGPGTRLTVL.

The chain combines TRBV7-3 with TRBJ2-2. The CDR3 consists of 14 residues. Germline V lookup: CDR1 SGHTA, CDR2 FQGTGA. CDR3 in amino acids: CASSINGVSGELFF.

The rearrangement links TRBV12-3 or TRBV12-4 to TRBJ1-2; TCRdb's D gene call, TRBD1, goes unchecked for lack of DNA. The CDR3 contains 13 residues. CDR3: CASSLWGADGYTF.

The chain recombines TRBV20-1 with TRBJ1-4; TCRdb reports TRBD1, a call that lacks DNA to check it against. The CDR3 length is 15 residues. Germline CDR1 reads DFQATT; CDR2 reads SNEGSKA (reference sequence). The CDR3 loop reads CSAQQGLLTNEKLFF.

CDR3 protein: CASSSREGFNYNEQFF. The chain has TRBV19 and TRBJ2-1; TCRdb's D gene call, TRBD1, goes unchecked for lack of DNA. Germline values: CDR1 LNHDA, CDR2 SQIVND (reference sequence). CDR3 size: 16 residues.

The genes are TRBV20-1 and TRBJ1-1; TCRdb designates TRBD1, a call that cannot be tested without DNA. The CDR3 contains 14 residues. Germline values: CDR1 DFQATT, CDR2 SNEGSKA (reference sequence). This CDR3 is CSARAGQSNTEAFF.

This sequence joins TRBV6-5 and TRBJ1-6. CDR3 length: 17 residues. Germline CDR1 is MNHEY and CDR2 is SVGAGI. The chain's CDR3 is CASSFRIHGVNNSPLHF.

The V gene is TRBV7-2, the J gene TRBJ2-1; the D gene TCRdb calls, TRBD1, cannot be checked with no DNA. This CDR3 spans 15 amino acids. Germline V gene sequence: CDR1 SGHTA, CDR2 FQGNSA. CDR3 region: CASSQDRSSTMEQFF.

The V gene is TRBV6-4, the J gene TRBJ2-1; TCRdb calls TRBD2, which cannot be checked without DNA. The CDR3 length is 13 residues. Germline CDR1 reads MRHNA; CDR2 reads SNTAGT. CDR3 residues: CASSLDIWEEQFF.

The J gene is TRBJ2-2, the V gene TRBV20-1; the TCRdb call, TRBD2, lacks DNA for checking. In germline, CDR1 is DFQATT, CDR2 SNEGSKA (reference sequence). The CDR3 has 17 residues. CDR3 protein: CSAPTPWGKGGTGELFF.

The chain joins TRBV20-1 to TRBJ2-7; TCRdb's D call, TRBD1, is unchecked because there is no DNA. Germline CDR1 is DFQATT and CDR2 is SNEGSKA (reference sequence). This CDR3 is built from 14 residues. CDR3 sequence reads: CSARAGGSSYEQYF.

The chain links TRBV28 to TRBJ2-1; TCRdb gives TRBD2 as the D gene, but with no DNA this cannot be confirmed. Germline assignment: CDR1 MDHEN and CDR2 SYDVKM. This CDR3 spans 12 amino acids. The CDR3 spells CASSLYRDEQFF.

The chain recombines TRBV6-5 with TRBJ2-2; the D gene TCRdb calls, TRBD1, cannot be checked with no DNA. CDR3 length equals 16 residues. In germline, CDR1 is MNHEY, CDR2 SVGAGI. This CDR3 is CASSYSREGRGGELFF.

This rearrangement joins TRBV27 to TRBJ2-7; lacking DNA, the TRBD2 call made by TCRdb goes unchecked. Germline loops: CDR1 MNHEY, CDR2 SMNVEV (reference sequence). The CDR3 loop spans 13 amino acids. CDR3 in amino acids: CASRIAGANEQYF.

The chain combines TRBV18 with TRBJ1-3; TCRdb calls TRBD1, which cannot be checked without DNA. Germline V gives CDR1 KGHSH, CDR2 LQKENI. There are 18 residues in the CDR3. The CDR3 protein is CASSLTGGGAVSGNTIYF.

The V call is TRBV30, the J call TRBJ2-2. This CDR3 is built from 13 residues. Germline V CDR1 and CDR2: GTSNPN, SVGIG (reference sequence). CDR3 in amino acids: CAWSGQATGELFF.

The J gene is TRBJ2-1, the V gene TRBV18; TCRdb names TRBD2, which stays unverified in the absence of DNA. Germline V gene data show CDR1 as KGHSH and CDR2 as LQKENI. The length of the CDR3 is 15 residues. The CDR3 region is CASSPPTSGNLGQFF.

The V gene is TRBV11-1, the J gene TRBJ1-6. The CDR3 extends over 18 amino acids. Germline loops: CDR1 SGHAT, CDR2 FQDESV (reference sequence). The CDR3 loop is CASSLAGWTSSYNSPLHF.

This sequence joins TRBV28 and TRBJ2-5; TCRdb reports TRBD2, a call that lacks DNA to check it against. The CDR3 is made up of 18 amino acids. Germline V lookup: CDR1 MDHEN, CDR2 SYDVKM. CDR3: CASSPWTSGRRPQETQYF.

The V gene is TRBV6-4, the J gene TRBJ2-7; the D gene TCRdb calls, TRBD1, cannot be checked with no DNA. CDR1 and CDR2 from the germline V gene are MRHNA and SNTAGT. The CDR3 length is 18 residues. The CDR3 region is CASSLVVLDSLTVYEQYF.

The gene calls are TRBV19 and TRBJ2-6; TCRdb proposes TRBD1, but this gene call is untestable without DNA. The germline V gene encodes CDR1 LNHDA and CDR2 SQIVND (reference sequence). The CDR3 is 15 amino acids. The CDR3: CASSVQGAGANVLTF.

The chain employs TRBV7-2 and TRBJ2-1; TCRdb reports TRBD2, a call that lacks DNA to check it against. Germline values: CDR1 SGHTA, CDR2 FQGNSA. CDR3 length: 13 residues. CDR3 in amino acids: CASSSGLAPEQFF.

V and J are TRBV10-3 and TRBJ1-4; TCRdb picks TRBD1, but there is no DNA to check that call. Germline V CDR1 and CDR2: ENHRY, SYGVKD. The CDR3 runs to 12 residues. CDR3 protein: CAIRGDGEKLFF.